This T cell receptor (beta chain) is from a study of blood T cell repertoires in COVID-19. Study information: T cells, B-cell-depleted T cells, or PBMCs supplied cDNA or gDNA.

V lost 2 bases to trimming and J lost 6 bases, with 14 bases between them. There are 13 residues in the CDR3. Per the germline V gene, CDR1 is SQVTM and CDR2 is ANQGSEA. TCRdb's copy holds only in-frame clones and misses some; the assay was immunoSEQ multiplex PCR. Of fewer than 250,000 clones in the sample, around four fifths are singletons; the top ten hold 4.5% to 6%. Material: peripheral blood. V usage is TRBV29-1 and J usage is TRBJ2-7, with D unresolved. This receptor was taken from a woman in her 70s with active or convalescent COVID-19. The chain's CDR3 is CSVEPVGRREQYF. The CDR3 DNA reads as TGCAGCGTTGAACCGGTTGGCAGGCGCGAGCAGTACTTC.